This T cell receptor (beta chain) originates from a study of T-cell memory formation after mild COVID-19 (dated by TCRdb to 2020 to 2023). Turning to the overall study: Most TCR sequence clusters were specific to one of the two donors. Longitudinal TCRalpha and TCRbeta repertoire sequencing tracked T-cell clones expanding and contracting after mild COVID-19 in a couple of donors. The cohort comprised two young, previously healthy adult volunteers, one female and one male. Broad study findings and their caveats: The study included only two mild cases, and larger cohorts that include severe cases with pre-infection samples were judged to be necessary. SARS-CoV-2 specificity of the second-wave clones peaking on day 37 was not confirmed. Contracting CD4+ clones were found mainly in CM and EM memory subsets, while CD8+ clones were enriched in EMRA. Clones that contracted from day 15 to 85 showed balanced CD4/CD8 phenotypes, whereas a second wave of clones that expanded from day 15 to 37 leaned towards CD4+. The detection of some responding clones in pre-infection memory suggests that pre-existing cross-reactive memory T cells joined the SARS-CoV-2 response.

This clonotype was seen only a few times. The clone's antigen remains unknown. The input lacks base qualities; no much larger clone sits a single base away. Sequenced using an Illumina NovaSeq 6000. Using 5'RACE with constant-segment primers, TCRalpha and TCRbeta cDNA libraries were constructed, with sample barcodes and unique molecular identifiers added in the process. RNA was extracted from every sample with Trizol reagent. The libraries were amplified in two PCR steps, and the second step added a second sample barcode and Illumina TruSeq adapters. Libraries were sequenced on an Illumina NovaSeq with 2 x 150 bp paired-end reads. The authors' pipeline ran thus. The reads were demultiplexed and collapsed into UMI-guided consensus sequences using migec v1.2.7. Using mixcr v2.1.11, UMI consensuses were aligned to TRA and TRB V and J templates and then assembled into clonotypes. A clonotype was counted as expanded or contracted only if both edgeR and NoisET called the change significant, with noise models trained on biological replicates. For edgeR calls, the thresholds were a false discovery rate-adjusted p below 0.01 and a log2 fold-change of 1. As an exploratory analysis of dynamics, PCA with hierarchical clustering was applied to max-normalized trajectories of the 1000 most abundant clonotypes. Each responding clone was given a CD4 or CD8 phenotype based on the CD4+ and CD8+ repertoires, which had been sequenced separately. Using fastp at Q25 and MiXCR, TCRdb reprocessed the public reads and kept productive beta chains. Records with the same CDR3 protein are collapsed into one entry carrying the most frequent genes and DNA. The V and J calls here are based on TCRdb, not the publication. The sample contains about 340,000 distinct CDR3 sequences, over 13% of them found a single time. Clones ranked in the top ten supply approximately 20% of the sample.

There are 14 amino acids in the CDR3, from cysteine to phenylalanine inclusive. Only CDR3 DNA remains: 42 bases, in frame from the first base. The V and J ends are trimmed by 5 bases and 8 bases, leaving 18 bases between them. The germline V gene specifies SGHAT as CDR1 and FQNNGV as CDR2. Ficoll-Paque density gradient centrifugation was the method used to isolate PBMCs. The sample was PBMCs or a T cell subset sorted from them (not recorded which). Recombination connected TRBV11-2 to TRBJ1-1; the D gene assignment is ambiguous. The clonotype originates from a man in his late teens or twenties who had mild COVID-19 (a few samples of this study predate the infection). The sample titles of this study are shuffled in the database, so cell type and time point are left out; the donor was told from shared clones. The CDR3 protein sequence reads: CASSRSTGRVEAFF. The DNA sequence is TGTGCCAGCAGCCGAAGTACCGGGAGGGTCGAAGCTTTCTTT.